Here is one T cell receptor (beta chain) with its context. Its specificity is unknown. V shed 2 bases and J shed 0 bases, with 18 bases lying between them. CDR3 length: 19 residues. Germline-derived CDR1 and CDR2 are SGHRS and YFSETQ. The sample is drawn from a study of cytomegalovirus exposure and HLA in healthy donors. Findings of the study overall: It is likely that the observed cluster of highly shared sequence variants was a sequencing artifact. A later analysis appeared to link common viral pathogens to several of the most significant clusters. Near-uniform donor sequencing depth was presumed by presence/absence analyses.

Donors likely had unrecorded immune exposures despite being nominally healthy when sampled. The PCR employed 60 Vbeta primers together with 13 Jbeta primers. Only in-frame clones appear in the TCRdb table, and some are missing; sequencing was by immunoSEQ multiplex PCR. This table has 150,000 to 200,000 clones, about 75% appearing once. The chain uses TRBV5-1 and TRBJ2-6; maybe TRBD1 (6 bases). Sequencing was done on a sample of PBMCs. The sequence was obtained from a woman in her forties in good health and CMV-seropositive. The CDR3 loop reads CASSFLRPGQASGANVLTF. CDR3 DNA sequence: TGCGCCAGCAGCTTTCTCAGGCCGGGACAAGCCTCTGGGGCCAACGTCCTGACTTTC. The full variable domain, rest sourced from reference TRBV5-1 and TRBJ2-6, is KAGVTQTPRYLIKTRGQQVTLSCSPISGHRSVSWYQQTPGQGLQFLFEYFSETQRNKGNFPGRFSGRQFSNSRSEMNVSTLELGDSALYLCASSFLRPGQASGANVLTFGAGSRLTVL.